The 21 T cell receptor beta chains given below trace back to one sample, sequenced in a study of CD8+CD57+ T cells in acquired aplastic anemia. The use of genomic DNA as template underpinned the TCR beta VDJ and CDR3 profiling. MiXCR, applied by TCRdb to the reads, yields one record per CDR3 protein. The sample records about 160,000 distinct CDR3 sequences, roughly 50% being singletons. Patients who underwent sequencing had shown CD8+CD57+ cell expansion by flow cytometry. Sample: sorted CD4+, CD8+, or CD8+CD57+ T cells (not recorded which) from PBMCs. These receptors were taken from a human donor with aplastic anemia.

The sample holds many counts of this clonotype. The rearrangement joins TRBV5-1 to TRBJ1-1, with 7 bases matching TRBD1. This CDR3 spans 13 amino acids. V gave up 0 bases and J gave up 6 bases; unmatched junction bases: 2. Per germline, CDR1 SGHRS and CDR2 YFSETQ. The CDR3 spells CASSLVGGSEAFF. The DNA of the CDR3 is TGCGCCAGCAGCTTGGTAGGGGGCTCTGAAGCTTTCTTT.

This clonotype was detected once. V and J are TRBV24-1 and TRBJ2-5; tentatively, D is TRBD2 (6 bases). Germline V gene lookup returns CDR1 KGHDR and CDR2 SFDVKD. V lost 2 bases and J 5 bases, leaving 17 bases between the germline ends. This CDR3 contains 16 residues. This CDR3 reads CATSDSGRRVSETQYF. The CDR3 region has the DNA TGTGCCACCAGTGATTCGGGGCGGAGGGTCAGTGAGACCCAGTACTTC.

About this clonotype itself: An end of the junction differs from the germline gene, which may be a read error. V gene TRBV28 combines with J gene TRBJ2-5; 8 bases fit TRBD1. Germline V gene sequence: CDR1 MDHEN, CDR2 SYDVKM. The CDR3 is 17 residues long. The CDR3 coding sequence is TGTGCCAGCAGTTTTGGACAGGGCGAACCCAGCCAAGAGACCCAGCACTTC. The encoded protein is CASSFGQGEPSQETQHF.

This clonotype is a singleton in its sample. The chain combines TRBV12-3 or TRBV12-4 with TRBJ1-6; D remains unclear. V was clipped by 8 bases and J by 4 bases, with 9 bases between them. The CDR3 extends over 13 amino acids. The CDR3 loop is CASAPGYNSPLHF. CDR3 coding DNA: TGTGCCAGCGCTCCTGGGTATAATTCACCCCTCCACTTT.

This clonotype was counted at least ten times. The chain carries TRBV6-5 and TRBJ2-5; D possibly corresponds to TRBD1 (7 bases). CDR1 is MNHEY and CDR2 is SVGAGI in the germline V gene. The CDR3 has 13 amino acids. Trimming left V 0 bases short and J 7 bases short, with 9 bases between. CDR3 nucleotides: TGTGCCAGCAGTTACTCGGAGGGGGCGACCCAGTACTTC. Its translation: CASSYSEGATQYF.

The DNA of the CDR3 is TGCGCCAGCAGTGATCGGGGAACCGGGGAGCTGTTTTTT. Protein product: CASSDRGTGELFF. The chain uses TRBV10-1 and TRBJ2-2; D possibly corresponds to TRBD2 (5 bases). Germline V gives CDR1 WNHNN, CDR2 SYGVQD (reference sequence). V dropped 3 bases and J dropped 5 bases, with 7 bases sitting between them. The CDR3 runs to 13 residues.

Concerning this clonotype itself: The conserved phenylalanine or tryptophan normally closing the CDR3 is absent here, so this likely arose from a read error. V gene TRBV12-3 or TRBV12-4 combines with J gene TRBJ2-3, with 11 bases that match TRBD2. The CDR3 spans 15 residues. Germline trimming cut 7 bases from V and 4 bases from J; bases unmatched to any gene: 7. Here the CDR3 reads CASTSTSGRADTQYS. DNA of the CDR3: TGTGCCAGCACGTCAACTAGCGGGAGAGCAGATACGCAGTATTCT.

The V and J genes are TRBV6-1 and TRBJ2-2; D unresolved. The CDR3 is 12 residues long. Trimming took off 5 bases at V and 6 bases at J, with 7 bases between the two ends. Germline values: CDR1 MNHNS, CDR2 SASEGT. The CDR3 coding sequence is TGTGCCAGCAGTCTGACTCCCGGGGAGCTGTTTTTT. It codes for CASSLTPGELFF.

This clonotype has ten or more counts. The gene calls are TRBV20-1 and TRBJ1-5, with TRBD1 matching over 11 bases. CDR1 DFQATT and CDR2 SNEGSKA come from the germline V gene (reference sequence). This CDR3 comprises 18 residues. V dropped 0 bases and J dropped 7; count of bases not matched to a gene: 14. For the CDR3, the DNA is TGCAGTGCTAGAGAAGATGGGACAGGGGGACCTCTGGGCCAGCCCCAGCATTTT. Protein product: CSAREDGTGGPLGQPQHF.

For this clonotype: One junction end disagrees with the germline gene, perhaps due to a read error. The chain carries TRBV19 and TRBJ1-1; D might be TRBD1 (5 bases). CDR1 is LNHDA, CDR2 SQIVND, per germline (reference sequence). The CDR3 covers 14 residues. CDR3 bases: TGTGCCAGTAGTAGCCAGGGCATGGACACTGGAGCTTTCTTT. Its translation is CASSSQGMDTGAFF.

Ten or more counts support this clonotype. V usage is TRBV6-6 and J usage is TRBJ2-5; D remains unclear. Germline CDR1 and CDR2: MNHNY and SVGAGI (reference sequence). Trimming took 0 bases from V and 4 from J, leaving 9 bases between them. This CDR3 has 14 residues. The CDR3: CASSYSGDRETQYF. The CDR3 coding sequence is TGTGCCAGCAGTTACTCGGGCGACCGAGAGACCCAGTACTTC.

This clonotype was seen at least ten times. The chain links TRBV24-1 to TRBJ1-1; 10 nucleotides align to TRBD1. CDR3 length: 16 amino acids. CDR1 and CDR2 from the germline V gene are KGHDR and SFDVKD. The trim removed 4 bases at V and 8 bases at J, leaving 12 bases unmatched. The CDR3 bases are TGTGCCACCAGTGACCGGGACAGGGGACCGGAACAGGAAGCTTTCTTT. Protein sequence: CATSDRDRGPEQEAFF.

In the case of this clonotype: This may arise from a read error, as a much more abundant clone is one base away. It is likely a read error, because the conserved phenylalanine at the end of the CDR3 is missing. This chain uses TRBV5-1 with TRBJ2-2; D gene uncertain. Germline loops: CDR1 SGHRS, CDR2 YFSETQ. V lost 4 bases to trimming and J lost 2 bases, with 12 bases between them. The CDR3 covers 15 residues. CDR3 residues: CASSLWASNTGELFS. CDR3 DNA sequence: TGCGCCAGCAGCCTATGGGCCTCTAACACCGGGGAGCTGTTTTCT.

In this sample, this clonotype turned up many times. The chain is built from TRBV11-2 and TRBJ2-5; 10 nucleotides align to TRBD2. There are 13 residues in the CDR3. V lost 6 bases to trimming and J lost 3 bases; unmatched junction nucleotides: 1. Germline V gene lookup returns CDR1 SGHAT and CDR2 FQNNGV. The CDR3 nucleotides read TGTGCCAGCAGTGGACTAGCGGAAGAGACCCAGTACTTC. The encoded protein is CASSGLAEETQYF. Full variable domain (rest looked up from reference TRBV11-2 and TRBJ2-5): EAGVAQSPRYKIIEKRQSVAFWCNPISGHATLYWYQQILGQGPKLLIQFQNNGVVDDSQLPKDRFSAERLKGVDSTLKIQPAKLEDSAVYLCASSGLAEETQYFGPGTRLLVL.

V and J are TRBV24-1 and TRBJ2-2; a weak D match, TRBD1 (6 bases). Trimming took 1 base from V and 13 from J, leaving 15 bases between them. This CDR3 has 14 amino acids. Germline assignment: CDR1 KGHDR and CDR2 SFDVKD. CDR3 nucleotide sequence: TGTGCCACCAGTGATTTCAGGGGACCACTTACGCTGTTTTTT. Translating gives CATSDFRGPLTLFF.

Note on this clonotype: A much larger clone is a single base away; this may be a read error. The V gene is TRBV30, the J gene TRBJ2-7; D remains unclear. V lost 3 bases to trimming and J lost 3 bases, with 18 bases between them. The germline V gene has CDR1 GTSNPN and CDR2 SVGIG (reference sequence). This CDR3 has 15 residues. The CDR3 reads CAWRPPGRAGYEQYF. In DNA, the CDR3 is TGTGCCTGGAGACCGCCAGGACGGGCCGGCTACGAGCAGTACTTC.

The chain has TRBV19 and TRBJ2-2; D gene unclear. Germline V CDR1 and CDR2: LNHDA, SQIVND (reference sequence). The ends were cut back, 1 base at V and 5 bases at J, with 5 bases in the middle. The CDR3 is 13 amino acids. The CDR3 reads CASSIAVTGELFF. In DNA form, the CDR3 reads TGTGCCAGTAGTATAGCGGTAACCGGGGAGCTGTTTTTT.

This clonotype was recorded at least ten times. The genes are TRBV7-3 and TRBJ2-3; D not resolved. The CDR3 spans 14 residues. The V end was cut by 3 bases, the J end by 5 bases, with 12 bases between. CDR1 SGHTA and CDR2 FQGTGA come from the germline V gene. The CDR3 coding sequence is TGTGCCAGCAGCTTGACCGGTACGCGAGATACGCAGTATTTT. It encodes CASSLTGTRDTQYF.

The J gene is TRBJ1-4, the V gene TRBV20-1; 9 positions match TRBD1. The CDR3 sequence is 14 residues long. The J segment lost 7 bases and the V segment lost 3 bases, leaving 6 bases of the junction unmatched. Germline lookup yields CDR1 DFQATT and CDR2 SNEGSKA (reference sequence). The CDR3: CSASPGQGIEKLFF. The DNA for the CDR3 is TGCAGTGCTAGTCCGGGACAGGGCATTGAAAAACTGTTTTTT.

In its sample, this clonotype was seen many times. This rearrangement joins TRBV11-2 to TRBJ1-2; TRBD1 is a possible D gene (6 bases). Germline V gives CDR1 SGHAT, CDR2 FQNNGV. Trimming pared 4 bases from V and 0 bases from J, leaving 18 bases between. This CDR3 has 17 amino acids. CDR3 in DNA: TGTGCCAGCAGCTCGACCGGGGGCTTGGGTCCTAACTATGGCTACACCTTC. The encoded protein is CASSSTGGLGPNYGYTF. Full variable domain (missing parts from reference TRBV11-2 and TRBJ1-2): EAGVAQSPRYKIIEKRQSVAFWCNPISGHATLYWYQQILGQGPKLLIQFQNNGVVDDSQLPKDRFSAERLKGVDSTLKIQPAKLEDSAVYLCASSSTGGLGPNYGYTFGSGTRLTVV.

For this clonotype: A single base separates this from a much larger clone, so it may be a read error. CDR3 sequence reads: CASSQELGQGRGYTF. The CDR3 coding sequence is TGTGCCAGCAGTCAGGAGCTAGGACAGGGGCGAGGCTACACCTTC. The chain uses TRBV12-3 or TRBV12-4 and TRBJ1-2; 9 positions agree with TRBD1. V lost 5 bases and J lost 8; bases outside the gene matches: 12. This CDR3 spans 15 amino acids.